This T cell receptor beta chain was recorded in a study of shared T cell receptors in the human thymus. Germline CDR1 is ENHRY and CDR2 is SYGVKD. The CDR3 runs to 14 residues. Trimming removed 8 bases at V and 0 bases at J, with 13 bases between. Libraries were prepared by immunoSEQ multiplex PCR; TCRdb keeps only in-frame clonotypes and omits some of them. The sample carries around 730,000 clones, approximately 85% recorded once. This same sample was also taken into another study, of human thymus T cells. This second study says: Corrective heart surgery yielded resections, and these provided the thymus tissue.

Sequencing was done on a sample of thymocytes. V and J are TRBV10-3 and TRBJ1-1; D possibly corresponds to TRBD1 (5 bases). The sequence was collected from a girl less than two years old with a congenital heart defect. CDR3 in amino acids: CAIGNRSLNTEAFF. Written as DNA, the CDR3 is TGTGCCATCGGGAACAGGTCCTTGAACACTGAAGCTTTCTTT.